This T cell receptor (beta chain) is from a study of T-cell reconstitution after alpha-beta-depleted transplantation in children. Using unique molecular identifiers, the investigators prepared the TCRbeta library. TCRdb ran MiXCR on the PCR reads and lists one entry per CDR3 protein. The sample has about 580,000 distinct CDR3 sequences; roughly 24% are singletons. The CDR3 extends over 16 amino acids. V lost 1 base and J 2 bases, leaving 14 bases between the germline ends. Germline-derived CDR1 and CDR2 are MNHNS and SASEGT. In its sample, this clonotype was seen a few times. The sequence came from a boy in the first two years of life who had a stem cell transplant for acute myeloid leukemia, so the T cells may come from the graft donor. This chain links TRBV6-1 with TRBJ2-5; D not resolved. This specimen consisted of PBMCs, mostly from graft donor cells, obtained 360 days after TCRalphabeta/CD19-depleted stem cell transplant. The CDR3 is CASSEGIWGWQETQYF. DNA for the CDR3: TGTGCCAGCAGTGAAGGTATATGGGGTTGGCAAGAGACCCAGTACTTC.